This TCR beta chain was observed in a study of blood T cell repertoires in COVID-19. Measured with immunoSEQ multiplex PCR; TCRdb has only the in-frame clones, and not every one. Of hundreds of thousands of clones listed, 82% are singletons. Germline CDR1 reads KGHDR; CDR2 reads SFDVKD. The CDR3 spans 13 residues. The V end was cut by 2 bases, the J end by 8 bases, with 11 bases between. J is TRBJ1-2 and V is TRBV24-1; D remains ambiguous. The source material was peripheral blood. This clonotype was obtained from an elderly woman with active or convalescent COVID-19. CDR3 loop: CATSDSGVSGYTF. The CDR3 DNA follows: TGTGCCACCAGTGATTCCGGGGTAAGCGGCTACACCTTC.